This TCR beta chain stems from a study of OX40 agonist ivuxolimab in advanced cancers. Using immunoSEQ multiplex PCR, the repertoire was profiled, and TCRdb retains in-frame clones only, with some absent. Of fewer than 85,000 clones in the sample, more than 70% were seen once. V was cut by 2 bases and J by 1 base, with 11 bases left in between. Germline loops: CDR1 MDHEN, CDR2 SYDVKM. The CDR3 spans 15 residues. The receptor's source is an adult with an advanced solid tumor such as melanoma, head and neck, liver or kidney cancer. The material sequenced was CD4+ or CD8+ T cells sorted from blood, taken in a trial of the OX40 agonist ivuxolimab. The chain uses TRBV28 and TRBJ1-1, with no clear D. The CDR3 here is CASSLIQPSNTEAFF. The CDR3 region has the DNA TGTGCCAGCAGTTTAATTCAGCCTTCGAACACTGAAGCTTTCTTT.